One sample yielded the 30 T cell receptor beta chains listed below, sequenced in a study of blood T cell repertoires in COVID-19. The protocol was immunoSEQ multiplex PCR, while the TCRdb copy is restricted to in-frame clones and leaves out a portion. The table lists hundreds of thousands of clones, 75% to 90% of them singletons. Sequencing was performed on PBMCs or T cells enriched from blood (not recorded which). Every receptor here comes from a man younger than 30 who had recovered from COVID-19.

In its sample, this clone was seen once. The chain is built from TRBV21-1 and TRBJ2-5; TRBD2, the table's D call, was not compared with the DNA. TRBV21-1 is a known pseudogene. The CDR3 covers 16 residues. CDR3 residues: CASSKEFCGNQETQYF. As DNA, the CDR3 is TGTGCCAGCAGCAAAGAATTTTGCGGCAACCAAGAGACCCAGTACTTC.

The chain joins TRBV27 to TRBJ2-2; TRBD1 matches 7 bases. Germline lookup yields CDR1 MNHEY and CDR2 SMNVEV (reference sequence). CDR3 length: 15 amino acids. With 8 bases clipped from V and 5 bases from J, the junction kept 11 bases outside the gene matches. In DNA, the CDR3 is TGTGCCAGCTCTTACGACAGGGCACCTACCGGGGAGCTGTTTTTT. It specifies CASSYDRAPTGELFF.

CDR3 sequence reads: CATSKSGDFNEKLFF. The DNA of the CDR3 is TGTGCCACCAGCAAGTCGGGGGACTTCAATGAAAAACTGTTTTTT. V and J are TRBV15 and TRBJ1-4, with D possibly TRBD1 on 5 matching bases. The CDR3 has 15 amino acids. The germline V and J ends were trimmed by 4 bases and 5 bases, with 14 bases remaining between them. The germline gives CDR1 LNHNV, CDR2 YYDKDF (reference sequence).

The J gene is TRBJ2-3, the V gene TRBV7-9; D might be TRBD1 (6 bases). Germline V gene sequence: CDR1 SEHNR, CDR2 FQNEAQ (reference sequence). The V end was cut by 5 bases, the J end by 1 base, with 13 bases between. The CDR3 length is 15 residues. CDR3 loop: CASSGRGLRTDTQYF. The DNA of the CDR3 is TGTGCCAGCAGCGGCAGGGGTTTGCGCACAGATACGCAGTATTTT. Variable domain in full (rest from reference TRBV7-9 and TRBJ2-3): DTGVSQNPRHKITKRGQNVTFRCDPISEHNRLYWYRQTLGQGPEFLTYFQNEAQLEKSRLLSDRFSAERPKGSFSTLEIQRTEQGDSAMYLCASSGRGLRTDTQYFGPGTRLTVL.

V gene TRBV3-1 (or the pseudogene TRBV3-2) combines with J gene TRBJ2-1, with 14 bases identical to TRBD2. This CDR3 is 15 amino acids long. V trimming: 4 bases; J trimming: 8 bases; junction bases outside the gene matches: 4. Germline V gene sequence: CDR1 LGHDT, CDR2 YNNKEL (reference sequence). CDR3 bases: TGTGCCAGCAGCCGGGGACTAGCGGGGGTTGATGAGCAGTTCTTC. This codes for CASSRGLAGVDEQFF.

J is TRBJ2-1 and V is TRBV7-9, with D perhaps TRBD1 (6 bases). CDR1 and CDR2 (germline): SEHNR, FQNEAQ (reference sequence). Trimming removed 3 bases at V and 7 bases at J, with 13 bases between. This CDR3 spans 14 amino acids. This CDR3 is CASSFTGPSNEQFF. CDR3 nucleotide sequence: TGTGCCAGCAGCTTTACAGGGCCTTCGAATGAGCAGTTCTTC.

This chain joins TRBV6-1 and TRBJ1-2; D unresolved. Germline CDR1 is MNHNS and CDR2 is SASEGT. The V end was cut by 2 bases, the J end by 5 bases, with 3 bases between. This CDR3 is 11 amino acids long. CDR3 region: CASSEPYGYTF. For the CDR3, the DNA is TGTGCCAGCAGTGAACCATATGGCTACACCTTC.

The V call is TRBV28, the J call TRBJ2-3; TRBD2 aligns across 14 bases. V lost 3 bases to trimming and J lost 5 bases; unmatched junction nucleotides: 16. The V gene's germline CDR1 is MDHEN and CDR2 SYDVKM. The CDR3 consists of 20 residues. CDR3 loop: CASSLRGTSGSEVTGDTQYF. CDR3 coding DNA: TGTGCCAGCAGTTTGAGGGGGACTAGCGGGAGTGAGGTAACGGGAGATACGCAGTATTTT.

V usage is TRBV7-9 and J usage is TRBJ2-3; 8 bases match TRBD2. The CDR3 spans 16 residues. V shed 5 bases, J shed 1 base, and the junction held 8 bases outside the gene matches. In germline, CDR1 is SEHNR, CDR2 FQNEAQ (reference sequence). CDR3 coding DNA: TGTGCCAGCAGCCCGAGGACTAGCTTGGGCACAGATACGCAGTATTTT. Amino acid sequence: CASSPRTSLGTDTQYF.

V gene TRBV5-4 combines with J gene TRBJ1-5, with D possibly being TRBD1 (5 bases). The CDR3 loop spans 14 amino acids. V lost 4 bases and J lost 0, with 8 bases in between. Germline V CDR1 and CDR2: SGHNT, YYREEE (reference sequence). The CDR3 is CASSQTGSNQPQHF. The CDR3 DNA is TGTGCCAGCAGCCAAACAGGTAGCAATCAGCCCCAGCATTTT. Full variable domain (rest looked up from reference TRBV5-4 and TRBJ1-5): ETGVTQSPTHLIKTRGQQVTLRCSSQSGHNTVSWYQQALGQGPQFIFQYYREEENGRGNFPPRFSGLQFPNYSSELNVNALELDDSALYLCASSQTGSNQPQHFGDGTRLSIL.

The gene calls are TRBV6-5 and TRBJ1-1; 8 bases match TRBD1. Per the germline V gene, CDR1 is MNHEY and CDR2 is SVGAGI. The J segment lost 11 bases and the V segment lost 4 bases, leaving 6 bases of the junction unmatched. CDR3 length: 12 amino acids. The CDR3 DNA is TGTGCCAGCAGTTCCGACAGGGGTTGGGCTTTCTTT. Its translation: CASSSDRGWAFF.

This clone appeared once. This rearrangement joins TRBV23-1 to TRBJ2-7; weak D call: TRBD2 (5 bases). TRBV23-1 is an open reading frame whose function is uncertain. The CDR3 sequence is 16 residues long. With 1 base removed from V and 6 bases from J, the gap between germline ends came to 19 bases. In DNA form, the CDR3 reads TGCGCCAGCAGTCAATTGGACTTTGGGGTTTCGCGCGAGCAGTACTTC. Translating it yields CASSQLDFGVSREQYF.

The J gene is TRBJ2-5, the V gene TRBV4-1; TRBD1 matches 9 bases. Germline trimming cut 3 bases from V and 1 base from J; bases unmatched to any gene: 6. This CDR3 has 16 residues. Germline loops: CDR1 MGHRA, CDR2 YSYEKL. The CDR3 DNA is TGCGCCAGCAGCCACTATGACAGGGGGGGCCAAGAGACCCAGTACTTC. Translated: CASSHYDRGGQETQYF.

Note on this clone: Other nucleotide sequences in the sample specify the same CDR3. The chain employs TRBV28 and TRBJ1-2; D may be TRBD1 (5 bases). V lost 2 bases, J lost 5 bases, and 6 bases lay in between. This CDR3 comprises 12 residues. The germline gives CDR1 MDHEN, CDR2 SYDVKM. CDR3: CASSLGGYGYTF. The CDR3 nucleotides read TGTGCCAGCAGTTTAGGGGGGTATGGCTACACCTTC.

This clone was recorded once. The chain recombines TRBV19 with TRBJ2-1; 11 nucleotides line up with TRBD2. The CDR3 spans 15 residues. The germline gives CDR1 LNHDA, CDR2 SQIVND (reference sequence). Losses at the gene ends were 3 bases for V and 11 bases for J; bases not matched to a gene: 9. The CDR3 coding sequence is TGTGCCAGTAGTATGACTAGCGGGACGGGGGGCCAGCAGTTCTTC. Amino acids: CASSMTSGTGGQQFF.

The rearrangement uses TRBV11-2 and TRBJ1-1, with a tentative D call TRBD1 (6 bases). This CDR3 comprises 12 residues. CDR1 and CDR2 (germline): SGHAT, FQNNGV. Trimming took off 3 bases at V and 6 bases at J, with 8 bases between the two ends. CDR3 in amino acids: CASSLYRAEAFF. CDR3 bases: TGTGCCAGCAGCTTGTACAGGGCTGAAGCTTTCTTT.

The V and J genes are TRBV7-2 and TRBJ1-4; D might be TRBD1 (5 bases). The CDR3 contains 15 residues. Germline loops: CDR1 SGHTA, CDR2 FQGNSA. With 5 bases removed from V and 6 bases from J, the gap between germline ends came to 16 bases. The DNA of the CDR3 is TGTGCCAGCAGCCCTATAGGGGTGATAGATGAAAAACTGTTTTTT. It encodes CASSPIGVIDEKLFF. The variable domain in full, with the rest retrieved from reference TRBV7-2 and TRBJ1-4, is GAGVSQSPSNKVTEKGKDVELRCDPISGHTALYWYRQSLGQGLEFLIYFQGNSAPDKSGLPSDRFSAERTGGSVSTLTIQRTQQEDSAVYLCASSPIGVIDEKLFFGSGTQLSVL.

This chain links TRBV5-1 with TRBJ2-7; 8 bases align to TRBD1. V lost 0 bases, J lost 9 bases, and 8 bases stayed unmatched. CDR1 SGHRS and CDR2 YFSETQ come from the germline V gene. The CDR3 sequence is 14 residues long. For the CDR3, the DNA is TGCGCCAGCAGCTTGGGGGACAGGCTAAGTTGGCAGTACTTC. It codes for CASSLGDRLSWQYF.

The chain carries TRBV3-1 (or the pseudogene TRBV3-2) and TRBJ2-6; 8 bases are shared with TRBD1. V lost 5 bases to trimming and J lost 1 base; unmatched junction nucleotides: 13. The CDR3 runs to 19 residues. The germline CDR1 and CDR2 sequences are LGHDT and YNNKEL (reference sequence). The CDR3 DNA follows: TGTGCCAGCAGCTCAAGGACAGGGTCCGACGTATCTGGGGCCAACGTCCTGACTTTC. Translation: CASSSRTGSDVSGANVLTF.

This chain links TRBV6-5 with TRBJ2-1, with TRBD1 identical over 7 bases. Germline V gives CDR1 MNHEY, CDR2 SVGAGI. V shed 2 bases, J shed 7 bases, and the junction held 5 bases outside the gene matches. The CDR3 totals 14 residues. CDR3 coding DNA: TGTGCCAGCAGTTACGGGGACAGTAAGAATGAGCAGTTCTTC. Protein sequence: CASSYGDSKNEQFF.

The J gene is TRBJ1-3, the V gene TRBV4-1; D unresolved. Trimming cost V 4 bases and J 0 bases, with 10 bases left between them. The CDR3 extends over 15 amino acids. The germline gives CDR1 MGHRA, CDR2 YSYEKL. CDR3: CASSLHSLSGNTIYF. CDR3 sequence (DNA): TGCGCCAGCAGCCTTCACAGCCTCTCTGGAAACACCATATATTTT.

The V and J genes are TRBV18 and TRBJ2-3; the match to TRBD1 covers 7 bases. This CDR3 is 15 amino acids long. The V gene end was trimmed by 1 base and the J gene end by 1 base; junction bases not matched to a gene: 2. Germline V gene sequence: CDR1 KGHSH, CDR2 LQKENI. This chain's CDR3 is CASSPLGQGTDTQYF. The CDR3 bases are TGTGCCAGCTCACCACTAGGACAGGGCACAGATACGCAGTATTTT.

The J gene is TRBJ1-1, the V gene TRBV2, with 8 bases aligning to TRBD1. The CDR3 extends over 17 amino acids. V was pared by 6 bases and J by 0 bases, with 12 bases of the junction left unmatched. In germline, CDR1 is SNHLY, CDR2 FYNNEI. CDR3 coding DNA: TGTGCCAGCAGGGGGCAGGGGGCGGGGCAGGTGAACACTGAAGCTTTCTTT. This gives the protein CASRGQGAGQVNTEAFF.

This rearrangement joins TRBV14 to TRBJ2-3; 13 nucleotides agree with TRBD2. The CDR3 totals 20 residues. V lost 3 bases to trimming and J lost 4 bases; unmatched junction nucleotides: 16. Germline CDR1 and CDR2: SGHDN and FVKESK. CDR3: CASSHRYFRTSGRAADTQYF. In nucleotides, the CDR3 is TGTGCCAGCAGCCACCGATACTTCAGGACTAGCGGGAGAGCCGCAGATACGCAGTATTTT.

The CDR3 sequence is CASSPNLPGGTNEKLFF. The CDR3 coding sequence is TGTGCCAGCTCACCGAATCTTCCCGGCGGGACTAATGAAAAACTGTTTTTT. This chain joins TRBV18 and TRBJ1-4, with no clear D. The V end lost 3 bases, the J end lost 2 bases, and 16 bases lay between the germline ends. The CDR3 spans 17 residues. CDR1 and CDR2 (germline): KGHSH, LQKENI.

V and J are TRBV19 and TRBJ1-5, with D perhaps TRBD1 (6 bases). Germline V lookup: CDR1 LNHDA, CDR2 SQIVND (reference sequence). The CDR3 length is 15 residues. Trimming took off 6 bases at V and 8 bases at J, with 20 bases between the two ends. CDR3 DNA sequence: TGTGCCAGTAGCGGGGCCAGGGGCTGGGTTGAGCCCCAGCATTTT. Translated, it gives CASSGARGWVEPQHF.

The V call is TRBV9, the J call TRBJ2-7; 10 bases map to TRBD2. V shed 0 bases, J shed 3 bases, and the junction held 6 bases outside the gene matches. The CDR3 contains 16 residues. Germline CDR1 reads SGDLS; CDR2 reads YYNGEE. CDR3 in DNA: TGTGCCAGCAGCGTAGGCCTAGCGGGGGTCTTCTACGAGCAGTACTTC. Its protein product is CASSVGLAGVFYEQYF. The variable domain in full, with the rest retrieved from reference TRBV9 and TRBJ2-7, is DSGVTQTPKHLITATGQRVTLRCSPRSGDLSVYWYQQSLDQGLQFLIQYYNGEERAKGNILERFSAQQFPDLHSELNLSSLELGDSALYFCASSVGLAGVFYEQYFGPGTRLTVT.

The chain is built from TRBV7-2 and TRBJ2-5, with 14 bases lining up with TRBD2. Trimming took 5 bases from V and 10 from J; bases not matched to a gene: 9. CDR1 is SGHTA, CDR2 FQGNSA, per germline. There are 15 residues in the CDR3. CDR3 bases: TGTGCCAGCAGCCCCCGGACTAGCGGGGGGCCCAGCCAGTACTTC. This translates into CASSPRTSGGPSQYF.

The rearrangement links TRBV27 to TRBJ2-7, with D uncertain. Trimming took 4 bases from V and 4 from J, leaving 8 bases between them. Germline V gene data show CDR1 as MNHEY and CDR2 as SMNVEV (reference sequence). The CDR3 loop spans 12 amino acids. CDR3 sequence (DNA): TGTGCCAGCAGTTCCCTCCCGTACGAGCAGTACTTC. It specifies CASSSLPYEQYF.

This clone was seen ten or more times. The chain has TRBV6-5 and TRBJ1-1, with D possibly being TRBD1 (5 bases). The germline V gene encodes CDR1 MNHEY and CDR2 SVGAGI. Trimming removed 6 bases from V and 5 bases from J, with 19 bases in between. This CDR3 has 15 amino acids. The CDR3 reads CASSLLGRGGTEAFF. In nucleotides, the CDR3 is TGTGCCAGCAGCCTGCTCGGGAGGGGAGGGACTGAAGCTTTCTTT.